Below, one T cell receptor (beta chain) is given with its context. Its cognate antigen has yet to be identified. The input lacks base qualities; no much larger clone sits a single base away. The time point label corresponds to: blood sample drawn before combined kidney and bone marrow transplant. Unstimulated Tregs (CD4+CD25+CD127-), CD4+ non-Tregs (CD4+CD25-), CD4 and CD8 cells were FACS-sorted from thawed PBMCs. The patients were a few recipients of combined kidney and bone marrow transplants from the ITN036ST trial, and samples were available only from these trial subjects. Healthy control blood was processed to PBMCs by Ficoll density gradient and cryopreserved, and patient PBMCs were collected before and after transplant. This entry comes from a study of Tregs in tolerant kidney transplant recipients (dated by TCRdb to between 2017 and 2020). About the study as a whole: The transplants used related donors along with nonmyeloablative bone marrow transplantation, and in the human trials mixed chimerism was transient. The study used TCRbeta sequencing to identify donor-specific regulatory T cells before combined kidney and bone marrow transplantation, then tracked those cells after transplant.

The paper as a whole reports these results and caveats: Expanding Tregs with activated donor B cells appeared to identify the most biologically relevant and donor-specific TCRbeta repertoire. Biological reproducibility was not directly addressed, though technical replication error appeared minimal. Because only a small number of patients were included, the study had limitations, and the results will need to be validated in larger populations as well as under other immunosuppression protocols. Donor-specific Treg expansion exceeded global Treg expansion in tolerant patients, suggesting antigen-driven rather than nonspecific expansion. PCR primers changed over time for some patients, so nucleotide-level comparison across those patients' samples was not possible.

For TCRbeta CDR3 sequencing, genomic DNA was extracted from sorted cells using the QIAGEN DNeasy Blood and Tissue Kit. Through immunoSEQ, high-throughput TCRbeta CDR3 sequencing was done commercially, including PCR amplification with internal controls and bias correction. In the source study's methods: Unique productive TCRbeta sequences were defined by CDR3 nucleotide sequence where primers matched, and otherwise by CDR3 amino acid sequence together with Vbeta and Jbeta genes. Sorting error was corrected by removing sequences shared between sorted populations at a frequency ratio of 2:1 or less, and the remaining shared sequences were assigned to the higher population. A sequence counted as donor-reactive if, in CFSE-low cells, the sequence had a frequency of at least 0.01% and was expanded at least 5-fold compared with unstimulated cells. Jensen-Shannon divergence calculated on the top 100 TCRbeta sequences ranked by frequency was used to measure repertoire divergence. For any sample with multiple sequencing runs, sorting error was corrected in each run separately before the runs were pooled. Drawn from immuneACCESS, this table holds only the in-frame rearrangements with V and J called that TCRdb kept. Clones are partly lost; checked studies trace under half to an unresolved V gene and leave the rest unexplained. V, J and clone size are those of that table, while D and trimming were read from the DNA. The sample includes more than 75,000 clones, with over 85% observed a single time. The leading ten clones occupy 0.46% of the sample.

CDR1 GTSNPN and CDR2 SVGIG were looked up in the germline V gene (reference sequence). The CDR3 runs 13 residues from the cysteine to the phenylalanine. This entry keeps only the CDR3 DNA: 39 bases, framed from base 1. The rearranged segments are TRBV30 and TRBJ2-7; 8 bases in the junction line up with TRBD1. The input for sequencing was CD4+ T cells from blood, taken before the transplant. The origin of this receptor is a human donor who received a combined kidney and bone marrow transplant. The CDR3 region reads CVAAGQGVHEQYF. In nucleotides, the sequence is TGTGTCGCGGCAGGACAGGGTGTCCACGAGCAGTACTTC.